A single sample gave rise to the 7 T cell receptor beta chains below, sequenced in a study of T cell responses to AZD1222 COVID-19 vaccine. The protocol was immunoSEQ multiplex PCR, while the TCRdb copy is restricted to in-frame clones and leaves out a portion. The sample contains some 120,000 clones, around 86% of which appear only once. Source: peripheral blood, taken 28 days after the second AZD1222 dose. Receptors originate from an adult who received the AZD1222 COVID-19 vaccine.

V gene TRBV27 combines with J gene TRBJ1-1, with unresolved D. Trimming took off 2 bases at V and 4 bases at J, with 8 bases between the two ends. This CDR3 has 13 residues. CDR1 MNHEY and CDR2 SMNVEV come from the germline V gene (reference sequence). The CDR3 loop is CASSLDRVTEAFF. The DNA for the CDR3 is TGTGCCAGCAGTTTAGACCGAGTCACTGAAGCTTTCTTT.

This chain joins TRBV28 and TRBJ2-3; D might be TRBD2 (7 bases). V was clipped by 2 bases and J by 4 bases, with 13 bases between them. The CDR3 is 15 residues long. The germline V gene has CDR1 MDHEN and CDR2 SYDVKM. The CDR3 sequence is CASSLPGGGADTQYF. Here the CDR3 DNA reads TGTGCCAGCAGTTTACCGGGGGGCGGGGCAGATACGCAGTATTTT. Combining the CDR3 with reference TRBV28 and TRBJ2-3 gives the whole variable domain DVKVTQSSRYLVKRTGEKVFLECVQDMDHENMFWYRQDPGLGLRLIYFSYDVKMKEKGDIPEGYSVSREKKERFSLILESASTNQTSMYLCASSLPGGGADTQYFGPGTRLTVL.

This clone appeared a single time. This rearrangement joins TRBV29-1 to TRBJ2-7, with TRBD1 matching 9 bases. The CDR3 has 12 residues. Germline trimming cut 4 bases from V and 6 bases from J; bases unmatched to any gene: 4. Germline V gene sequence: CDR1 SQVTM, CDR2 ANQGSEA. Written as DNA, the CDR3 is TGCAGCGTTGCGGGACAGGGACGCGAGCAGTACTTC. Translated: CSVAGQGREQYF.

The V and J genes are TRBV3-1 (or the pseudogene TRBV3-2) and TRBJ2-3, with a possible D match to TRBD2 (7 bases). The CDR3 contains 15 residues. From germline, CDR1 is LGHDT and CDR2 YNNKEL (reference sequence). V lost 1 base and J 0 bases, leaving 8 bases between the germline ends. CDR3: CASSQAGGSTDTQYF. The CDR3 DNA is TGTGCCAGCAGCCAAGCGGGGGGCAGCACAGATACGCAGTATTTT.

The gene calls are TRBV6-5 and TRBJ2-1, with TRBD1 matching 7 bases. The V gene's germline CDR1 is MNHEY and CDR2 SVGAGI. Losses at the gene ends were 4 bases for V and 4 bases for J; bases not matched to a gene: 10. The CDR3 has 16 residues. The CDR3 spells CASSSGDSSLYNEQFF. In DNA, the CDR3 is TGTGCCAGCAGTTCCGGGGACAGTAGCCTTTACAATGAGCAGTTCTTC.

The chain recombines TRBV9 with TRBJ1-2; possible D gene TRBD1, 5 bases. CDR1 is SGDLS and CDR2 is YYNGEE in the germline V gene. Trimming shortened V by 0 bases and J by 7 bases, and 13 bases separated the two germline ends. The CDR3 runs to 14 residues. CDR3: CASSVGSGSVGYTF. The CDR3 nucleotides are TGTGCCAGCAGCGTAGGGTCAGGGTCCGTTGGCTACACCTTC.

This sequence joins TRBV20-1 and TRBJ1-1; D is possibly TRBD1 (5 bases). In germline, CDR1 is DFQATT, CDR2 SNEGSKA (reference sequence). V lost 3 bases to trimming and J lost 0 bases, with 17 bases between them. The CDR3 runs 16 residues. The CDR3 sequence is CSASRQRFTMNTEAFF. In nucleotides, the CDR3 is TGCAGTGCTAGTAGACAGAGATTTACCATGAACACTGAAGCTTTCTTT.